This T cell receptor (beta chain) stems from a study of T cell clones after liver transplantation. Study as a whole: Samples came from ITN030ST, which attempted immunosuppression withdrawal within 2 years of liver transplantation. Study-level points and caveats: Low donor cell numbers restricted donor-reactive repertoire measurement in two subjects.

Libraries were prepared by immunoSEQ multiplex PCR; TCRdb keeps only in-frame clonotypes and omits some of them. The sample includes roughly 100,000 clones, 84% of them seen just once. The CDR3 covers 12 residues. CDR1 LNHNV and CDR2 YYDKDF come from the germline V gene (reference sequence). The V and J ends lost 6 bases and 0 bases respectively, with 3 bases between them. Concerning this clone itself: Its matching antigen is unknown.

The chain recombines TRBV15 with TRBJ1-3; D is undetermined. The sequencing used CD4+ T cells from blood, collected 45 to 50 months after liver transplant. The sequence came from a human patient who received a liver transplant. The graft donor may be the source of some T cells. CDR3 sequence (DNA): TGTGCCACCAGGAACTCTGGAAACACCATATATTTT. It translates to CATRNSGNTIYF.